This TCR beta chain was retrieved from a study of T cell responses to AZD1222 COVID-19 vaccine. TCRdb's table, derived via immunoSEQ multiplex PCR, lists solely in-frame clones and lacks some. The sample holds about 130,000 clones, roughly 86% seen once. This clonotype was sampled from an adult in good health. Sequences were derived from peripheral blood, sampled on day 0 of AZD1222 vaccination.

CDR3 DNA: TGTGCCAGCAGCGTAGAAGGGGGAGGGACTTTCACCGATGAGCAGTTCTTC. Amino acid sequence: CASSVEGGGTFTDEQFF. The rearrangement joins TRBV9 to TRBJ2-1, with a weak D call TRBD2 (7 bases). The germline V gene encodes CDR1 SGDLS and CDR2 YYNGEE. V was clipped by 0 bases and J by 8 bases, with 21 bases between them. This CDR3 comprises 17 residues.